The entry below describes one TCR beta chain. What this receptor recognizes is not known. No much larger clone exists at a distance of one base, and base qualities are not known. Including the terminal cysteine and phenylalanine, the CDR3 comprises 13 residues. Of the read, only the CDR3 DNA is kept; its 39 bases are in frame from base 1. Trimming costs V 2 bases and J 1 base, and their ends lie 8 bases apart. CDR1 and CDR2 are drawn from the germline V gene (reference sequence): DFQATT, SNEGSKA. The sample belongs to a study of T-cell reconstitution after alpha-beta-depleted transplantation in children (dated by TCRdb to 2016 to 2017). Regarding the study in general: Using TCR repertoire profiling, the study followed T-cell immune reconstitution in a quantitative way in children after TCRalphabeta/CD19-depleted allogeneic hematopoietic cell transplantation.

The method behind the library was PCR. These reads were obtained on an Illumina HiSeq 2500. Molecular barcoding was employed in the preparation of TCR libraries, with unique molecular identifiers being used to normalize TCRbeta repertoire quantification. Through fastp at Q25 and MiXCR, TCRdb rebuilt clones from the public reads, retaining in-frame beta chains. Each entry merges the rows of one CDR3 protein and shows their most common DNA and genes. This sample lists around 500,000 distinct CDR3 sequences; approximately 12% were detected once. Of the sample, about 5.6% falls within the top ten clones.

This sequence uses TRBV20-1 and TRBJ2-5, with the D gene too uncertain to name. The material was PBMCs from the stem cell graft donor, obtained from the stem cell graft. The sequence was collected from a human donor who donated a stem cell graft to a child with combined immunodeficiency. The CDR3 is CSARRPPQETQYF. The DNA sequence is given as TGCAGTGCTAGAAGACCACCCCAAGAGACCCAGTACTTC.